This is a list of T cell receptor beta chains from one sample in a study of response to subunit inactivated influenza vaccine. TCRdb redid the calling of the RT-PCR reads with MiXCR, one entry per CDR3 protein. The sample carries under 550,000 distinct CDR3 sequences, about 7.6% recorded once. Sequences were derived from PBMCs from blood, sampled around 2 years after vaccination. All receptors come from a man aged 45 to 75 who received an inactivated influenza vaccine. CDR3s include the opening cysteine and the closing phenylalanine or tryptophan. D genes are given only for firm matches. A clone size is listed for some rows: how often the clone was seen (once, few, many), or a class if it is expanded.

v_gene,d_gene,len,abundance,j_gene,CDR3aa,CDR3nt
TRBV12-3/TRBV12-4,TRBD2,15,-,TRBJ2-1,CASSGGGGSYNEQFF,TGTGCCAGCAGCGGGGGGGGCGGCTCCTACAATGAGCAGTTCTTC
TRBV7-6,-,12,few,TRBJ2-7,CASSLVSHEQYF,TGTGCCAGCAGCTTAGTGTCTCACGAGCAGTACTTC
TRBV4-3,-,13,many,TRBJ2-1,CASSQWDGNEQFF,TGCGCCAGCAGCCAGTGGGATGGTAATGAGCAGTTCTTC
TRBV9,TRBD1,13,few,TRBJ2-1,CASSLRTGHEQFF,TGTGCCAGCAGCCTAAGGACAGGGCATGAGCAGTTCTTC
TRBV5-6,-,17,few,TRBJ1-1,CASRTRPGTTLRAEAFF,TGTGCCAGCAGAACCCGCCCGGGGACAACCTTAAGAGCTGAAGCTTTCTTT
TRBV3-1,TRBD1,14,many,TRBJ1-2,CASSRRQGAGGYTF,TGTGCCAGCAGCCGTCGACAGGGGGCAGGTGGCTACACCTTC
TRBV7-3,TRBD1,15,-,TRBJ2-1,CASSPNDRGGNEQFF,TGTGCCAGCAGCCCCAACGACAGGGGCGGTAATGAGCAGTTCTTC
TRBV29-1,TRBD1,13,few,TRBJ2-7,CSVEGQGDYEQYF,TGCAGCGTGGAGGGACAGGGAGACTACGAGCAGTACTTC
TRBV19,-,13,many,TRBJ2-7,CASSISGSYEQYF,TGTGCCAGTAGTATCAGCGGATCTTACGAGCAGTACTTC
TRBV12-3/TRBV12-4,TRBD2,16,many,TRBJ2-3,CASSSRTSGDTDTQYF,TGTGCCAGCAGTTCCCGGACTAGCGGTGACACAGATACGCAGTATTTT
TRBV28,TRBD1,17,few,TRBJ2-7,CASSFDPGQGLFAEQYF,TGTGCCAGCAGTTTTGATCCGGGACAGGGCCTCTTCGCCGAGCAGTACTTC
TRBV5-1,TRBD1,21,-,TRBJ2-1,CASSRPGYRGREESSYNEQFF,TGCGCCAGCAGCCGGCCTGGCTACAGGGGGCGCGAGGAAAGCTCCTACAATGAGCAGTTCTTC
TRBV28,-,14,-,TRBJ2-7,CASSGGTLLYEQYF,TGTGCCAGCAGTGGCGGGACACTACTCTACGAGCAGTACTTC
TRBV28,-,13,-,TRBJ2-1,CASSLWPVGEQFF,TGTGCCAGCAGTTTATGGCCGGTTGGGGAGCAGTTCTTC
TRBV4-1,TRBD2,15,few,TRBJ2-2,CASSQGLAGPGELFF,TGCGCCAGCAGCCAAGGACTAGCGGGTCCCGGGGAGCTGTTTTTT
TRBV6-1,-,16,many,TRBJ2-5,CASSPQASEGQETQYF,TGTGCCAGCAGTCCACAAGCTAGCGAAGGCCAAGAGACCCAGTACTTC
TRBV6-1,-,14,-,TRBJ2-7,CASSRDFNSYEQYF,TGTGCCAGCAGCAGGGACTTCAACTCCTACGAGCAGTACTTC
TRBV29-1,-,12,few,TRBJ2-7,CSVQRGTYEQYF,TGCAGCGTTCAGCGCGGAACCTACGAGCAGTACTTC
TRBV24-1,TRBD1,15,-,TRBJ2-5,CATSDPGGAGETQYF,TGTGCCACCAGTGACCCAGGGGGCGCAGGGGAGACCCAGTACTTC
TRBV29-1,-,12,many,TRBJ1-2,CSVAWGAKGYTF,TGCAGCGTTGCGTGGGGGGCTAAAGGCTACACCTTC
TRBV5-1,TRBD1,15,-,TRBJ1-1,CASSWGGGPGQEAFF,TGCGCCAGCAGCTGGGGCGGGGGTCCGGGACAGGAAGCTTTCTTT
TRBV18,-,13,few,TRBJ1-2,CASSPPASYGYTF,TGTGCCAGCTCACCACCGGCCAGCTATGGCTACACCTTC
TRBV20-1,-,12,few,TRBJ2-7,CSAPVTNYEQYF,TGCAGTGCCCCCGTGACTAACTACGAGCAGTACTTC
TRBV11-2,TRBD2,18,many,TRBJ2-3,CASSLVGAGGRRADTQYF,TGTGCCAGCAGCTTAGTAGGCGCGGGAGGGCGTCGGGCAGATACGCAGTATTTT
TRBV12-3/TRBV12-4,-,13,few,TRBJ1-1,CASSLALKTEAFF,TGTGCCAGCAGTTTAGCGCTAAAGACTGAAGCTTTCTTT
TRBV11-2,-,13,many,TRBJ2-5,CASSFRGQETQYF,TGTGCCAGCAGCTTCCGGGGCCAAGAGACCCAGTACTTC
TRBV7-8,TRBD1,15,-,TRBJ1-4,CASSFLGQPNEKLFF,TGTGCCAGCAGCTTTCTGGGACAGCCGAATGAAAAACTGTTTTTT
TRBV24-1,TRBD1,15,few,TRBJ2-2,CATRKTGGETGELFF,TGTGCCACCAGGAAGACAGGGGGTGAGACCGGGGAGCTGTTTTTT
TRBV20-1,-,11,-,TRBJ2-7,CSARSKSEQYF,TGCAGTGCTAGGTCAAAGTCCGAGCAGTACTTC
TRBV6-5,-,17,few,TRBJ2-1,CASSYGGRPSSYNEQFF,TGTGCCAGCAGTTACGGTGGGCGGCCGAGCTCCTACAATGAGCAGTTCTTC